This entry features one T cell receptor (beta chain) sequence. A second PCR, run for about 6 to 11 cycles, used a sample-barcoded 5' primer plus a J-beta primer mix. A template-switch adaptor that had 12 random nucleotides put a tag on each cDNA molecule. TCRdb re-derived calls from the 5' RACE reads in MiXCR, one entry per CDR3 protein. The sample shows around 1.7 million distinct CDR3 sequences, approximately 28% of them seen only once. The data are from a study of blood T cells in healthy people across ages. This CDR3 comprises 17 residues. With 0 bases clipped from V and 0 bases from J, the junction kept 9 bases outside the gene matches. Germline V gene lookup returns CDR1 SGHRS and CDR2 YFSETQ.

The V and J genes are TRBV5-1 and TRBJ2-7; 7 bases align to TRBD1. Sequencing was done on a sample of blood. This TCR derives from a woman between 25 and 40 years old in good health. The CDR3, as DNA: TGCGCCAGCAGCTTGGCCCCCTCCCGGGACAGCTCCTACGAGCAGTACTTC. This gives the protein CASSLAPSRDSSYEQYF. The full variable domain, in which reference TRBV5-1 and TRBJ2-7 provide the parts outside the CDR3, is KAGVTQTPRYLIKTRGQQVTLSCSPISGHRSVSWYQQTPGQGLQFLFEYFSETQRNKGNFPGRFSGRQFSNSRSEMNVSTLELGDSALYLCASSLAPSRDSSYEQYFGPGTRLTVT.